The T cell receptor (beta chain) described here comes from a study of T-cell memory formation after mild COVID-19. Study outcomes and limitations: Clones that contracted from day 15 to 85 were balanced CD4/CD8, while later expanders leaned CD4+.

On this clonotype itself: Its antigen is unidentified.

Constant-segment primers and 5'RACE yielded cDNA libraries for TCR alpha and TCR beta, each carrying sample barcodes and UMIs. TCRdb re-called the 5' RACE reads through MiXCR, storing one row per CDR3 protein. The table shows hundreds of thousands of distinct CDR3 sequences, with 23% occurring only once. The origin of this receptor is an adult woman who had mild COVID-19 (a few samples of this study predate the infection). Cell type and time point are not known. Sequenced input: PBMCs or a T cell subset sorted from them (not recorded which).

CDR3 nucleotides: TGTGCCAGCAGTTTTGGAAGGGGCAACGAGCAGTACTTC. This sequence encodes CASSFGRGNEQYF. The genes are TRBV27 and TRBJ2-7; a possible D gene is TRBD1 (5 bases). There are 13 residues in the CDR3. Trimming took 3 bases from V and 5 from J, leaving 11 bases between them. Germline CDR1 MNHEY, CDR2 SMNVEV (reference sequence).